This T cell receptor beta chain appears in the sequencing data of a study of T cells in localized non-small cell lung cancer. Measured with immunoSEQ multiplex PCR; TCRdb has only the in-frame clones, and not every one. The table includes some 29,000 clones, about 87% detected once. Whole-study results and caveats: Heterogeneity stays possible, as sequencing covered only one tumor region. Uninvolved neighboring lung showed the greatest T cell clonality, exceeding tumor. Median about 56 top-100 tumor clones were shared with paired adjacent lung. Longer overall survival was seen with higher T cell density measured in blood.

The CDR3 spans 15 residues. Germline V gives CDR1 LNHDA, CDR2 SQIVND (reference sequence). V lost 6 bases and J lost 0, with 12 bases in between. With respect to this clone: The antigen is unknown.

The TCR comes from a male donor at least 60 years old with stage I lung adenocarcinoma. The chain uses TRBV19 and TRBJ1-3; no reliable D call. Sequences were derived from peripheral blood, sampled before any cancer treatment. This CDR3 reads CASSSTRLSGNTIYF. For the CDR3, the DNA is TGTGCCAGTAGCTCGACTCGGCTCTCTGGAAACACCATATATTTT.